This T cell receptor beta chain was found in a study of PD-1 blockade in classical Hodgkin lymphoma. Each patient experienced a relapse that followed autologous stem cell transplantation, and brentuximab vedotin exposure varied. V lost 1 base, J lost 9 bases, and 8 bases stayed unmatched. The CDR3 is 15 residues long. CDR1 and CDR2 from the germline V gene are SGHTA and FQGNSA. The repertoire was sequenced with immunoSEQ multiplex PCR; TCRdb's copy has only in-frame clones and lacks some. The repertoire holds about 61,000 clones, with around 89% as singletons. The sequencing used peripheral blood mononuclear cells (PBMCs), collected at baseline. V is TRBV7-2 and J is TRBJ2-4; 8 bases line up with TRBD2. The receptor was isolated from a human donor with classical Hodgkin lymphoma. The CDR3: CASSLGPREGGIQYF. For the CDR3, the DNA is TGTGCCAGCAGCTTAGGCCCCCGGGAGGGGGGCATTCAGTACTTC.